Below, 7 T cell receptor beta chains from the same sample are listed, as sequenced in a study of blood T cell repertoires in COVID-19. Measured with immunoSEQ multiplex PCR; TCRdb has only the in-frame clones, and not every one. The profile shows around 400,000 clones, around 87% of them singletons. Material: peripheral blood. The source of these receptors is a woman aged 55-75 years with COVID-19, enrolled during active disease.

This chain uses TRBV9 with TRBJ1-1; 10 bases are a match to TRBD1. CDR3 size: 15 residues. With V trimmed by 4 bases and J by 1 base, 4 bases remained unmatched. The germline V gene encodes CDR1 SGDLS and CDR2 YYNGEE. The CDR3, as DNA: TGTGCCAGCAGCCCTCGGACAGGGGGGAACACTGAAGCTTTCTTT. Protein sequence: CASSPRTGGNTEAFF. The variable domain in full, with the rest retrieved from reference TRBV9 and TRBJ1-1, is DSGVTQTPKHLITATGQRVTLRCSPRSGDLSVYWYQQSLDQGLQFLIQYYNGEERAKGNILERFSAQQFPDLHSELNLSSLELGDSALYFCASSPRTGGNTEAFFGQGTRLTVV.

The V gene is TRBV7-3, the J gene TRBJ2-3; D is unclear. This CDR3 is built from 16 residues. Germline V lookup: CDR1 SGHTA, CDR2 FQGTGA. Deletions cut 5 bases from V and 0 bases from J, with 15 bases between. The CDR3 reads CASSPGPYTSTDTQYF. For the CDR3, the DNA is TGTGCCAGCAGCCCTGGTCCTTATACTAGCACAGATACGCAGTATTTT.

The chain recombines TRBV5-1 with TRBJ2-1; perhaps TRBD2 as D (6 bases). The CDR3 consists of 15 residues. Trimming took off 0 bases at V and 4 bases at J, with 11 bases between the two ends. CDR1 SGHRS and CDR2 YFSETQ come from the germline V gene. The CDR3 loop is CASSLGGLSYNEQFF. CDR3 bases: TGCGCCAGCAGCTTGGGGGGACTGTCATACAATGAGCAGTTCTTC.

This clone occurred once. V is TRBV29-1 and J is TRBJ2-2; no firm D call. Germline assignment: CDR1 SQVTM and CDR2 ANQGSEA. The CDR3 totals 14 residues. V lost 0 bases, J lost 6 bases, and 11 bases lay in between. DNA of the CDR3: TGCAGCGTTGAAGATCTCTCCGGGTCCGGGGAGCTGTTTTTT. This gives the protein CSVEDLSGSGELFF.

This rearrangement joins TRBV7-3 to TRBJ2-3, with 9 positions matching TRBD1. V was clipped by 2 bases and J by 2 bases; unmatched bases: 5. The CDR3 sequence is 16 residues long. Per the germline V gene, CDR1 is SGHTA and CDR2 is FQGTGA. The CDR3 nucleotides read TGTGCCAGCAGCTTAGGGGACAGGGCCTACACAGATACGCAGTATTTT. This encodes CASSLGDRAYTDTQYF.

J is TRBJ2-1 and V is TRBV11-1; 10 bases map to TRBD2. Germline V gene sequence: CDR1 SGHAT, CDR2 FQDESV (reference sequence). With 2 bases clipped from V and 8 bases from J, the junction kept 3 bases outside the gene matches. CDR3 size: 14 residues. The CDR3 DNA sequence: TGTGCCAGCAGCTTATTCCTAGCGGGGGATGAGCAGTTCTTC. As protein: CASSLFLAGDEQFF.

J is TRBJ2-3 and V is TRBV7-2; 11 bases match TRBD2. V gave up 5 bases and J gave up 5 bases; unmatched junction bases: 9. The V gene's germline CDR1 is SGHTA and CDR2 FQGNSA. This CDR3 comprises 16 residues. CDR3 region: CASSPGRLAGGDTQYF. CDR3 nucleotides: TGTGCCAGCAGCCCGGGGCGGCTAGCGGGGGGAGATACGCAGTATTTT. The full variable domain, completed using reference TRBV7-2 and TRBJ2-3, is GAGVSQSPSNKVTEKGKDVELRCDPISGHTALYWYRQSLGQGLEFLIYFQGNSAPDKSGLPSDRFSAERTGGSVSTLTIQRTQQEDSAVYLCASSPGRLAGGDTQYFGPGTRLTVL.